These 31 T cell receptor beta chains were sequenced from one sample in a study of cytomegalovirus exposure and HLA in healthy donors. The study ran its PCR with 60 Vbeta and 13 Jbeta primers. TCRdb's copy holds only in-frame clones and misses some; the assay was immunoSEQ multiplex PCR. Here the sample spans 130,000 or so clones, around nine tenths being singletons. Sequencing was done on a sample of PBMCs. These receptors were obtained from a woman under 40 in good health and CMV-seronegative.

V and J are TRBV7-9 and TRBJ1-1, with D possibly being TRBD1 (5 bases). V dropped 4 bases and J dropped 8 bases, with 20 bases sitting between them. The CDR3 loop spans 15 amino acids. CDR1 SEHNR and CDR2 FQNEAQ come from the germline V gene (reference sequence). CDR3 bases: TGTGCCAGCAGCTCCGAAACCCAGGGAAGGTCGGAAGCTTTCTTT. Amino acid sequence: CASSSETQGRSEAFF. Based on the CDR3 plus reference TRBV7-9 and TRBJ1-1, the full variable domain is DTGVSQNPRHKITKRGQNVTFRCDPISEHNRLYWYRQTLGQGPEFLTYFQNEAQLEKSRLLSDRFSAERPKGSFSTLEIQRTEQGDSAMYLCASSSETQGRSEAFFGQGTRLTVV.

This rearrangement joins TRBV5-1 to TRBJ1-4; the D gene is possibly TRBD1 (6 bases). The germline gives CDR1 SGHRS, CDR2 YFSETQ. The germline V and J ends were trimmed by 4 bases and 8 bases, with 12 bases remaining between them. The length of the CDR3 is 13 residues. The CDR3 region has the DNA TGCGCCAGCAGCCCGGAAGGACAGGAAAAACTGTTTTTT. Translating it yields CASSPEGQEKLFF.

This clone has just a few counts. This chain uses TRBV6-1 with TRBJ1-2, with a tentative D call TRBD1 (5 bases). The CDR3 contains 14 residues. Trimming removed 2 bases at V and 4 bases at J, with 11 bases between. The germline CDR1 and CDR2 sequences are MNHNS and SASEGT. The CDR3 DNA sequence: TGTGCCAGCAGTGAACCCCAGGGCTTCTATGGCTACACCTTC. This codes for CASSEPQGFYGYTF.

This rearrangement joins TRBV5-6 to TRBJ1-1; unclear D gene. Per germline, CDR1 SGHDT and CDR2 YYEEEE. This CDR3 has 13 amino acids. V lost 0 bases to trimming and J lost 1 base, with 4 bases between them. CDR3 sequence reads: CASSLGGNTEAFF. In DNA, the CDR3 is TGTGCCAGCAGCTTGGGAGGGAACACTGAAGCTTTCTTT.

The chain uses TRBV7-9 and TRBJ2-1, with TRBD2 matching over 7 bases. The germline V gene encodes CDR1 SEHNR and CDR2 FQNEAQ (reference sequence). This CDR3 has 18 amino acids. The junction had 21 bases not matched to a gene; V was cut back by 5 bases and J by 8 bases. CDR3 in DNA: TGTGCCAGCAGCCCAAGAGGTGGCGGGAGTTTCTCGTACGATGAGCAGTTCTTC. Its translation: CASSPRGGGSFSYDEQFF.

The gene calls are TRBV28 and TRBJ1-4; a weak D match, TRBD1 (6 bases). CDR1 is MDHEN and CDR2 is SYDVKM in the germline V gene. V lost 3 bases, J lost 7 bases, and 15 bases lay in between. This CDR3 has 15 amino acids. The CDR3 loop reads CASSFGGRVSEKLFF. CDR3 bases: TGTGCCAGCAGTTTTGGGGGCAGGGTCAGTGAAAAACTGTTTTTT.

The J gene is TRBJ1-4, the V gene TRBV4-3; D not certain. This CDR3 is 14 amino acids long. CDR1 and CDR2 (germline): LGHNA, YSLEER. Trimming took 0 bases from V and 8 from J, leaving 10 bases between them. CDR3 DNA sequence: TGCGCCAGCAGCCAAGATCTCGGGGAGGAAAAACTGTTTTTT. Translated: CASSQDLGEEKLFF.

The V and J genes are TRBV7-9 and TRBJ2-7; TRBD2 is a possible D gene (5 bases). Germline-derived CDR1 and CDR2 are SEHNR and FQNEAQ (reference sequence). The CDR3 runs 13 residues. Trimming cost V 3 bases and J 5 bases, with 11 bases left between them. DNA for the CDR3: TGTGCCAGCAGCTTCCAGGAGGAACACGAGCAGTACTTC. Protein sequence: CASSFQEEHEQYF.

The V and J genes are TRBV27 and TRBJ2-7, with 14 bases fitting TRBD2. Germline values: CDR1 MNHEY, CDR2 SMNVEV (reference sequence). This CDR3 has 14 amino acids. V shed 7 bases, J shed 3 bases, and the junction held 2 bases outside the gene matches. CDR3 in amino acids: CASMGLAGDYEQYF. For the CDR3, the DNA is TGTGCCAGCATGGGACTAGCGGGGGACTACGAGCAGTACTTC.

Regarding this clone: The CDR3 ends on some other residue instead of the conserved phenylalanine or tryptophan, so this is likely a read error. V is TRBV6-1 and J is TRBJ1-4; D possibly corresponds to TRBD1 (5 bases). This CDR3 contains 14 residues. V shed 6 bases and J shed 8 bases, with 16 bases lying between them. The V gene's germline CDR1 is MNHNS and CDR2 SASEGT. CDR3: CASSRAGSGEKLFL. In DNA form, the CDR3 reads TGTGCCAGCAGCCGAGCGGGGTCAGGGGAAAAACTGTTTCTT.

The chain employs TRBV6-5 and TRBJ2-3; D is ambiguous. CDR1 and CDR2 (germline): MNHEY, SVGAGI. Trimming removed 2 bases at V and 3 bases at J, with 6 bases between. This CDR3 spans 13 amino acids. The DNA for the CDR3 is TGTGCCAGCAGTTACCGTGAGACAGATACGCAGTATTTT. Amino acids: CASSYRETDTQYF.

A word on this clone: It is likely a read error, because the conserved phenylalanine at the end of the CDR3 is missing. The DNA is omitted, as the CDR3 cannot be located on it reliably, and the CDR3 follows TCRdb's listing. The chain has TRBV11-3 and TRBJ2-3; TRBD2 was called by the table and not checked on the DNA. CDR1 and CDR2 from the germline V gene are SGHNT and YENEEA. The CDR3 length equals 13 residues, ends included. The CDR3 region is CASSSRRGLLTQI.

The rearrangement uses TRBV19 and TRBJ1-6; D may be TRBD1 (5 bases). Germline CDR1 reads LNHDA; CDR2 reads SQIVND (reference sequence). The germline V and J ends were trimmed by 5 bases and 3 bases, with 5 bases remaining between them. CDR3 length: 13 amino acids. DNA for the CDR3: TGTGCCAGTAGTGACAGCTATAATTCACCCCTCCACTTT. It encodes CASSDSYNSPLHF.

The chain combines TRBV7-9 with TRBJ2-7, with no clear D. The CDR3 has 13 residues. With 5 bases removed from V and 0 bases from J, the gap between germline ends came to 8 bases. Germline-derived CDR1 and CDR2 are SEHNR and FQNEAQ (reference sequence). CDR3 amino acids: CASSLLLSYEQYF. In DNA, the CDR3 is TGTGCCAGCAGCCTTCTTCTCTCCTACGAGCAGTACTTC.

This clone showed up just once. The J gene is TRBJ1-1, the V gene TRBV15; D call uncertain. The CDR3 loop spans 14 amino acids. CDR1 LNHNV and CDR2 YYDKDF come from the germline V gene (reference sequence). V was cut by 1 base and J by 2 bases, with 8 bases left in between. The CDR3 bases are TGTGCCACCAGCAGAGTTGGCCGCAACACTGAAGCTTTCTTT. This codes for CATSRVGRNTEAFF.

The count of this clone is one. The CDR3 DNA is TGTGCCAGCAGTTTCCGGGGGACCAGATCCTACGAGCAGTACTTC. Translating it yields CASSFRGTRSYEQYF. The rearrangement links TRBV28 to TRBJ2-7; possibly TRBD2 for D (6 bases). This CDR3 contains 15 residues. Trimming took off 3 bases at V and 1 base at J, with 13 bases between the two ends. Germline assignment: CDR1 MDHEN and CDR2 SYDVKM.

The rearrangement uses TRBV20-1 and TRBJ1-1; TRBD1 agrees at 8 bases. The germline V gene encodes CDR1 DFQATT and CDR2 SNEGSKA (reference sequence). The V gene end was trimmed by 6 bases and the J gene end by 10 bases; junction bases not matched to a gene: 7. The CDR3 covers 11 residues. This CDR3 reads CSAPSGQVAFF. CDR3 coding DNA: TGCAGTGCCCCATCGGGACAGGTAGCTTTCTTT.

CDR3 in DNA: TGTGCCAGCAGTTACTCTCTAAACGGGGAGCTGTTTTTT. Translating gives CASSYSLNGELFF. V usage is TRBV6-6 and J usage is TRBJ2-2; D unresolved. Germline CDR1 and CDR2: MNHNY and SVGAGI (reference sequence). The CDR3 is 13 amino acids. Trimming took 0 bases from V and 7 from J, leaving 6 bases between them.

With regard to this clone: One end of the junction fails to match germline, which may point to a read error. The chain combines TRBV7-3 with TRBJ2-7; maybe TRBD1 (5 bases). The CDR3 loop spans 16 amino acids. In germline, CDR1 is SGHTA, CDR2 FQGTGA. The CDR3 DNA reads TGTGCCGCCGAGAGGCCCCGGACAAGACGATCCTACGTCGTCGACTTC. Translation: CAAERPRTRRSYVVDF.

The V and J genes are TRBV5-4 and TRBJ1-2; 9 bases map to TRBD1. Looked up from germline, CDR1 is SGHNT and CDR2 is YYREEE (reference sequence). Losses at the gene ends were 0 bases for V and 7 bases for J; bases not matched to a gene: 4. The CDR3 consists of 14 residues. The CDR3 nucleotides read TGTGCCAGCAGCTTGGGACAGGGGGGATCTGGCTACACCTTC. The encoded protein is CASSLGQGGSGYTF.

This clone was seen a single time. The CDR3 DNA reads TGTGCCAGCAGTGATGTCTCCAGGGGAGGAAACACCATATATTTT. The encoded protein is CASSDVSRGGNTIYF. This rearrangement joins TRBV6-4 to TRBJ1-3; D may be TRBD1 (6 bases). This CDR3 region has 15 residues. V was pared by 3 bases and J by 4 bases, with 13 bases between. Germline CDR1 reads MRHNA; CDR2 reads SNTAGT.

The rearrangement uses TRBV29-1 and TRBJ1-2; D call uncertain. This CDR3 is 15 amino acids long. CDR1 and CDR2 from the germline V gene are SQVTM and ANQGSEA. Trimming removed 0 bases from V and 2 bases from J, with 13 bases in between. The CDR3 loop is CSVEDFGERNYGYTF. The DNA for the CDR3 is TGCAGCGTTGAAGATTTTGGTGAACGGAACTATGGCTACACCTTC.

J is TRBJ2-7 and V is TRBV27; 12 bases match TRBD1. Per germline, CDR1 MNHEY and CDR2 SMNVEV (reference sequence). There are 15 residues in the CDR3. V trimming: 6 bases; J trimming: 5 bases; junction bases outside the gene matches: 8. The CDR3 loop reads CASREGTGGPHEQYF. The CDR3 bases are TGTGCCAGCAGAGAGGGGACAGGGGGCCCCCACGAGCAGTACTTC.

The chain uses TRBV5-8 and TRBJ2-5; 16 nucleotides line up with TRBD2. After removal of 4 bases from V and 5 bases from J, the junction contained 14 bases not matched to a gene. Germline V lookup: CDR1 SGHTS, CDR2 YDEGEE. The CDR3 length is 19 residues. Here the CDR3 reads CASSSLGTSGGARMETQYF. CDR3 DNA sequence: TGTGCCAGCAGCAGCCTTGGGACTAGCGGGGGGGCCCGAATGGAGACCCAGTACTTC.

The CDR3 DNA reads as TGTGCCAGCAGCGCCCAGGGGAACTATGGCTACACCTTC. This gives the protein CASSAQGNYGYTF. The V gene is TRBV7-3, the J gene TRBJ1-2; maybe TRBD1 (6 bases). The CDR3 runs 13 residues. The germline gives CDR1 SGHTA, CDR2 FQGTGA. V lost 5 bases and J lost 2, with 9 bases in between. Full variable domain (outside the CDR3, taken from reference TRBV7-3 and TRBJ1-2): GAGVSQTPSNKVTEKGKYVELRCDPISGHTALYWYRQSLGQGPEFLIYFQGTGAADDSGLPNDRFFAVRPEGSVSTLKIQRTERGDSAVYLCASSAQGNYGYTFGSGTRLTVV.

The gene calls are TRBV28 and TRBJ2-3; no clear D. The germline CDR1 and CDR2 sequences are MDHEN and SYDVKM. V was trimmed by 0 bases and J by 0 bases, leaving 10 bases between them. The CDR3 is 16 amino acids. The CDR3 loop reads CASSLWQETSTDTQYF. Written as DNA, the CDR3 is TGTGCCAGCAGTTTATGGCAGGAAACTAGCACAGATACGCAGTATTTT.

The J gene is TRBJ2-5, the V gene TRBV4-1; D is possibly TRBD2 (6 bases). The DNA end is more similar to TRBJ2-7, so the J call may be wrong. Germline V gives CDR1 MGHRA, CDR2 YSYEKL. This CDR3 spans 14 amino acids. In DNA form, the CDR3 reads TGCGCCAGCAGCCAAGATCGGGGGACCTACGAGCAGTACTTC. Protein product: CASSQDRGTYEQYF.

This chain uses TRBV4-2 with TRBJ2-7; 13 bases map to TRBD2. Germline CDR1 and CDR2: LGHNA and YNFKEQ. CDR3 size: 16 residues. V shed 4 bases, J shed 2 bases, and the junction held 5 bases outside the gene matches. In DNA form, the CDR3 reads TGTGCCAGCAGCCGAGAACTAGCGGGAGGGCCCTACGAGCAGTACTTC. It translates to CASSRELAGGPYEQYF.

This clone was counted between two and nine times. The rearrangement joins TRBV28 to TRBJ1-4; D uncertain. Trimming shortened V by 6 bases and J by 6 bases, and 17 bases separated the two germline ends. CDR1 is MDHEN, CDR2 SYDVKM, per germline. The CDR3 is 15 amino acids. The CDR3 here is CASSARGRPDEKLFF. For the CDR3, the DNA is TGTGCCAGCAGCGCTCGAGGGAGGCCCGATGAAAAACTGTTTTTT.

V usage is TRBV7-9 and J usage is TRBJ2-7; D possibly corresponds to TRBD1 (6 bases). Trimming cost V 1 base and J 0 bases, with 7 bases left between them. Per germline, CDR1 SEHNR and CDR2 FQNEAQ (reference sequence). The length of the CDR3 is 14 residues. The CDR3 DNA sequence: TGTGCCAGCAGCTTAGACAGGGCCTCCTACGAGCAGTACTTC. Protein sequence: CASSLDRASYEQYF. The full variable domain, rest sourced from reference TRBV7-9 and TRBJ2-7, is DTGVSQNPRHKITKRGQNVTFRCDPISEHNRLYWYRQTLGQGPEFLTYFQNEAQLEKSRLLSDRFSAERPKGSFSTLEIQRTEQGDSAMYLCASSLDRASYEQYFGPGTRLTVT.

A single count supports this clone. The chain links TRBV28 to TRBJ1-6; D unresolved. Trimming cost V 3 bases and J 7 bases, with 13 bases left between them. The germline CDR1 and CDR2 sequences are MDHEN and SYDVKM. The CDR3 has 15 amino acids. The DNA of the CDR3 is TGTGCCAGCAGTTTCCCCAGGACTACAAATTCACCCCTCCACTTT. Its protein product is CASSFPRTTNSPLHF.